This T cell receptor beta chain was obtained from a study of siplizumab effects on memory and regulatory T cells. General observations from the study: Siplizumab significantly lowered the alloreactive sequences that could be traced to unstimulated CD4+ memory cells. Most alloreactive clones went unmapped to unstimulated subsets; only a minor fraction mapped. In unstimulated cells, naive T cells appeared more diverse than memory T cells and seemed major alloresponse contributors.

In the case of this clone: The antigen remains undetermined.

There are 15 residues in the CDR3. CDR1 is SEHNR and CDR2 is FQNEAQ in the germline V gene (reference sequence). V was pared by 1 base and J by 5 bases, with 11 bases between. Assayed TCR templates numbered some 9.3 x 10^4 for each sample. Sequenced by immunoSEQ multiplex PCR; TCRdb stores in-frame clones only, minus some. The data show around 110,000 clones, with around 94% seen just once and roughly 1.5% held by the top ten. The source material was non-Treg CD4+ T cells sorted from blood. The chain combines TRBV7-9 with TRBJ1-4; D not resolved. This clonotype originated in a human donor in good health. CDR3 in DNA: TGTGCCAGCAGCTTAGGGTCCCGGGAAAATGAAAAACTGTTTTTT. Protein: CASSLGSRENEKLFF.